The next 32 T cell receptor beta chains were all read from a single sample in a study of CD8+ T cells in alopecia areata (dated by TCRdb to 2017 to 2018). This sample's time point label indicates: about 4 weeks on oral tofacitinib. The treatment or condition label for this specimen denotes: oral pan-JAK inhibitor, 5-10 mg twice daily. Library preparation was by the immunoSEQ multiplex PCR assay. RNA was extracted from all samples and reverse transcribed into cDNA as template for TCR sequencing. The immuneACCESS repertoire file appears here via TCRdb, limited to in-frame rearrangements. These files lack a portion of the clones; in checked studies, under half of the deficit traces to unresolved V genes, and the cause of the others is not known. For this sample there are 150,000 or so clones; under 70% appear just once. Clones ranked in the top ten supply over 0.85% of the sample. Sequencing was performed on CD4+ T cells sorted from blood, taken at week 4, from a patient treated with tofacitinib. The receptor source for this set is a human donor with alopecia areata.

This sequence joins TRBV14 and TRBJ1-3; D is uncertain. With 4 bases removed from V and 0 bases from J, the gap between germline ends came to 10 bases. Germline V CDR1 and CDR2: SGHDN, FVKESK. The CDR3 contains 15 residues. The chain's CDR3 is CASSLQRLSGNTIYF. CDR3 sequence (DNA): TGTGCCAGCAGCCTCCAGAGGCTCTCTGGAAACACCATATATTTT.

This chain links TRBV7-2 with TRBJ2-3, with 10 bases identical to TRBD2. The J segment lost 3 bases and the V segment lost 5 bases, leaving 5 bases of the junction unmatched. The germline V gene has CDR1 SGHTA and CDR2 FQGNSA. The CDR3 has 15 residues. This chain's CDR3 is CASSLSGGRTDTQYF. The CDR3 DNA sequence: TGTGCCAGCAGCCTTAGCGGGGGGAGGACAGATACGCAGTATTTT.

This clone has at least ten counts. This chain joins TRBV7-3 and TRBJ2-5; D assignment may be TRBD1 or TRBD2 (5 bases each). The V gene's germline CDR1 is SGHTA and CDR2 FQGTGA. The V end lost 5 bases, the J end lost 1 base, and 8 bases lay between the germline ends. The CDR3 is 13 residues long. CDR3 in DNA: TGTGCCAGCAGCCCCGGGGCCCAAGAGACCCAGTACTTC. The encoded protein is CASSPGAQETQYF.

Details on this clone: In the same sample, other DNA sequences code for this CDR3. V usage is TRBV9 and J usage is TRBJ1-2; possible D gene TRBD1, 5 bases. Per the germline V gene, CDR1 is SGDLS and CDR2 is YYNGEE. Trimming removed 0 bases at V and 1 base at J, with 7 bases between. The CDR3 is made up of 14 amino acids. This chain's CDR3 is CASSVGQGNYGYTF. The CDR3 DNA reads as TGTGCCAGCAGCGTAGGCCAGGGTAACTATGGCTACACCTTC.

J is TRBJ2-3 and V is TRBV5-1; D remains ambiguous. CDR3 size: 15 residues. The V gene lost 3 bases and the J gene lost 0 bases, with 11 bases spanning the gap. Germline V gene sequence: CDR1 SGHRS, CDR2 YFSETQ. CDR3 sequence reads: CASSSTLPSTDTQYF. The CDR3 coding sequence is TGCGCCAGCAGCTCGACACTCCCTAGCACAGATACGCAGTATTTT.

The CDR3 reads CASSEWGFAGELFF. The CDR3 DNA reads as TGTGCCAGCAGCGAATGGGGTTTCGCCGGGGAGCTGTTTTTT. The chain combines TRBV11-2 with TRBJ2-2; D is ambiguous. The CDR3 consists of 14 residues. Per the germline V gene, CDR1 is SGHAT and CDR2 is FQNNGV. V gave up 5 bases and J gave up 6 bases, with 13 bases separating them.

The chain couples TRBV6-6 to TRBJ2-2, with a tentative D call TRBD2 (7 bases). Germline values: CDR1 MNHNY, CDR2 SVGAGI (reference sequence). This CDR3 has 16 amino acids. Trimming stripped 7 bases from V and 6 bases from J, with 21 bases between. CDR3 protein: CASTRGGLSAPGELFF. DNA for the CDR3: TGTGCCAGCACCCGAGGGGGACTATCAGCTCCCGGGGAGCTGTTTTTT.

This chain joins TRBV18 and TRBJ1-1; tentatively, D is TRBD1 (6 bases). V was pared by 3 bases and J by 2 bases, with 16 bases between. Germline V gene data show CDR1 as KGHSH and CDR2 as LQKENI. This CDR3 is built from 16 residues. The CDR3 bases are TGTGCCAGCTCACCGCCTGGGAGGGGGTTTAACACTGAAGCTTTCTTT. Translation: CASSPPGRGFNTEAFF.

The chain is built from TRBV27 and TRBJ2-7; D gene unclear. Looked up from germline, CDR1 is MNHEY and CDR2 is SMNVEV (reference sequence). CDR3 size: 14 residues. Trimming removed 10 bases at V and 6 bases at J, with 22 bases between. CDR3 coding DNA: TGTGCCATCGGGCGCGCGATCACGGGCTCCGAGCAGTACTTC. Amino acids: CAIGRAITGSEQYF.

V is TRBV2 and J is TRBJ1-5; D is undetermined. V was pared by 2 bases and J by 3 bases, with 11 bases between. Germline V gene lookup returns CDR1 SNHLY and CDR2 FYNNEI. The CDR3 totals 15 residues. The CDR3 coding sequence is TGTGCCAGCAGTGAACGAGACGGATACAATCAGCCCCAGCATTTT. Protein sequence: CASSERDGYNQPQHF. The complete variable domain, with remaining parts taken from reference TRBV2 and TRBJ1-5, reads EPEVTQTPSHQVTQMGQEVILRCVPISNHLYFYWYRQILGQKVEFLVSFYNNEISEKSEIFDDQFSVERPDGSNFTLKIRSTKLEDSAMYFCASSERDGYNQPQHFGDGTRLSIL.

V usage is TRBV30 and J usage is TRBJ1-5; D gene unclear. The V gene's germline CDR1 is GTSNPN and CDR2 SVGIG (reference sequence). The V gene lost 2 bases and the J gene lost 2 bases, with 10 bases spanning the gap. This CDR3 contains 14 residues. CDR3 sequence: CAWSTNLGNQPQHF. The CDR3 nucleotides read TGTGCCTGGAGTACCAATCTAGGCAATCAGCCCCAGCATTTT.

V gene TRBV7-9 combines with J gene TRBJ2-7; D ambiguous. V lost 5 bases to trimming and J lost 0 bases, with 11 bases between them. Germline-derived CDR1 and CDR2 are SEHNR and FQNEAQ (reference sequence). The CDR3 has 14 amino acids. CDR3: CASSLGEYSYEQYF. DNA for the CDR3: TGTGCCAGCAGCCTTGGAGAGTACTCCTACGAGCAGTACTTC.

V and J are TRBV29-1 and TRBJ1-1; D may be TRBD1 (5 bases). Trimming shortened V by 3 bases and J by 9 bases, and 14 bases separated the two germline ends. The CDR3 contains 12 residues. CDR1 and CDR2 (germline): SQVTM, ANQGSEA. CDR3 coding DNA: TGCAGCGTTGATGGGCAGGGTTCTAAAGCTTTCTTT. Protein sequence: CSVDGQGSKAFF.

The genes are TRBV9 and TRBJ1-1; D call uncertain. Germline lookup yields CDR1 SGDLS and CDR2 YYNGEE. This CDR3 has 14 residues. V lost 0 bases, J lost 1 base, and 7 bases lay in between. Here the CDR3 reads CASSVEPKNTEAFF. CDR3 DNA sequence: TGTGCCAGCAGCGTAGAACCAAAGAACACTGAAGCTTTCTTT.

This chain connects TRBV27 to TRBJ2-5; D is unclear. The CDR3 has 13 residues. Trimming removed 0 bases at V and 2 bases at J, with 4 bases between. Germline lookup yields CDR1 MNHEY and CDR2 SMNVEV (reference sequence). For the CDR3, the DNA is TGTGCCAGCAGTTTATCTGGACAAGAGACCCAGTACTTC. It yields the protein CASSLSGQETQYF.

The chain employs TRBV9 and TRBJ1-2; no definite D call. V shed 6 bases and J shed 3 bases, with 12 bases lying between them. From germline, CDR1 is SGDLS and CDR2 YYNGEE. This CDR3 contains 13 residues. The CDR3 sequence is CASTPREDYGYTF. The DNA for the CDR3 is TGTGCCAGCACCCCAAGGGAAGACTATGGCTACACCTTC.

V and J are TRBV5-1 and TRBJ2-5; TRBD1 agrees at 10 bases. In germline, CDR1 is SGHRS, CDR2 YFSETQ. V gave up 5 bases and J gave up 4 bases; unmatched junction bases: 8. The CDR3 runs to 15 residues. DNA for the CDR3: TGCGCCAGCAGGAACCTTCGGGACAGGGGAGAGACCCAGTACTTC. Translating it yields CASRNLRDRGETQYF.

This rearrangement joins TRBV9 to TRBJ1-2; D is uncertain. Per the germline V gene, CDR1 is SGDLS and CDR2 is YYNGEE. The CDR3 has 13 residues. The V end lost 0 bases, the J end lost 0 bases, and 3 bases lay between the germline ends. The CDR3 nucleotides are TGTGCCAGCAGCGTAGAACCTAACTATGGCTACACCTTC. Its translation: CASSVEPNYGYTF.

The chain links TRBV29-1 to TRBJ1-2; D remains unclear. V was trimmed by 3 bases and J by 5 bases, leaving 13 bases between them. Germline values: CDR1 SQVTM, CDR2 ANQGSEA. CDR3 length equals 13 residues. The CDR3 DNA reads as TGCAGCGTTGAGAGGGCCGGAAGATATGGCTACACCTTC. This encodes CSVERAGRYGYTF.

This clone was recorded a few times. This rearrangement joins TRBV29-1 to TRBJ2-3; D is perhaps TRBD1 (5 bases). The CDR3 runs to 11 residues. The V end lost 8 bases, the J end lost 3 bases, and 9 bases lay between the germline ends. The germline V gene has CDR1 SQVTM and CDR2 ANQGSEA. CDR3 amino acids: CSLKGTDTQYF. Here the CDR3 DNA reads TGCAGCTTGAAGGGGACAGATACGCAGTATTTT.

As DNA, the CDR3 is TGTGCCAGCAGCCCAACCCGGGCCGGCTCCTACGAGCAGTACTTC. Translating gives CASSPTRAGSYEQYF. The chain employs TRBV9 and TRBJ2-7; D remains unclear. Trimming removed 4 bases from V and 0 bases from J, with 14 bases in between. This CDR3 spans 15 amino acids. Germline V gene sequence: CDR1 SGDLS, CDR2 YYNGEE.

The chain combines TRBV5-1 with TRBJ2-7; 10 nucleotides agree with TRBD1. The CDR3 consists of 15 residues. The V segment lost 3 bases and the J segment 2 bases; nucleotides outside the gene matches: 5. The germline V gene has CDR1 SGHRS and CDR2 YFSETQ. Here the CDR3 DNA reads TGCGCCAGCAGCTGGGGACAGGGGCCGACCTACGAGCAGTACTTC. Protein sequence: CASSWGQGPTYEQYF.

The rearrangement joins TRBV29-1 to TRBJ2-1, with D possibly TRBD2 on 6 matching bases. V was clipped by 8 bases and J by 11 bases, with 13 bases between them. The CDR3 consists of 10 residues. The germline gives CDR1 SQVTM, CDR2 ANQGSEA. CDR3 sequence: CSSGGAQQFF. CDR3 DNA: TGCAGCTCCGGAGGGGCTCAGCAGTTCTTC.

J is TRBJ2-5 and V is TRBV30; 7 bases map to TRBD1. J was trimmed by 5 bases and V by 2 bases; bases with no gene match: 8. Germline loops: CDR1 GTSNPN, CDR2 SVGIG (reference sequence). CDR3 size: 14 residues. This CDR3 reads CAWSSNRGYETQYF. The CDR3, as DNA: TGTGCCTGGAGTTCAAACAGGGGCTACGAGACCCAGTACTTC.

In this sample, this clone turned up a few times. The chain couples TRBV9 to TRBJ1-2, with unresolved D. V lost 4 bases and J lost 8, with 15 bases in between. CDR1 and CDR2 (germline): SGDLS, YYNGEE. The CDR3 is made up of 13 amino acids. CDR3 in amino acids: CASSNLGPSGYTF. CDR3 DNA: TGTGCCAGCAGCAATCTGGGCCCCTCCGGCTACACCTTC. Based on the CDR3 plus reference TRBV9 and TRBJ1-2, the full variable domain is DSGVTQTPKHLITATGQRVTLRCSPRSGDLSVYWYQQSLDQGLQFLIQYYNGEERAKGNILERFSAQQFPDLHSELNLSSLELGDSALYFCASSNLGPSGYTFGSGTRLTVV.

The chain couples TRBV29-1 to TRBJ2-5; the D is unclear. In germline, CDR1 is SQVTM, CDR2 ANQGSEA. The CDR3 is 12 residues long. The V and J ends lost 3 bases and 6 bases respectively, with 11 bases between them. The CDR3 DNA sequence: TGCAGCGTTGAGGATGGGTGGAAGACCCAGTACTTC. Encoded protein: CSVEDGWKTQYF.

This chain links TRBV25-1 with TRBJ1-1; 10 bases match TRBD1. The germline V gene encodes CDR1 MGHDK and CDR2 SYGVNS. CDR3 length equals 15 residues. The junction had 5 bases not matched to a gene; V was cut back by 5 bases and J by 2 bases. Written as DNA, the CDR3 is TGTGCCAGCAGTTTAAGACAGGGGGCTAACACTGAAGCTTTCTTT. Amino acids: CASSLRQGANTEAFF. Full variable domain (missing parts from reference TRBV25-1 and TRBJ1-1): EADIYQTPRYLVIGTGKKITLECSQTMGHDKMYWYQQDPGMELHLIHYSYGVNSTEKGDLSSESTVSRIRTEHFPLTLESARPSHTSQYLCASSLRQGANTEAFFGQGTRLTVV.

The chain is built from TRBV29-1 and TRBJ1-2; D unresolved. Looked up from germline, CDR1 is SQVTM and CDR2 is ANQGSEA. The length of the CDR3 is 14 residues. V lost 4 bases and J 4 bases, leaving 16 bases between the germline ends. The chain's CDR3 is CSVGGGREGYGYTF. The DNA for the CDR3 is TGCAGCGTTGGTGGAGGGAGGGAGGGCTATGGCTACACCTTC.

The gene calls are TRBV10-3 and TRBJ2-7; TRBD1 agrees at 9 bases. The junction had 16 bases not matched to a gene; V was cut back by 4 bases and J by 6 bases. The CDR3 totals 17 residues. Germline CDR1 reads ENHRY; CDR2 reads SYGVKD. CDR3 DNA sequence: TGTGCCATCAGTGCCATGGGGACCGGGACAGGGATCTCCGAGCAGTACTTC. The encoded protein is CAISAMGTGTGISEQYF.

The chain has TRBV29-1 and TRBJ2-3; 8 bases line up with TRBD2. The CDR3 contains 14 residues. V lost 4 bases to trimming and J lost 4 bases; unmatched junction nucleotides: 7. The V gene's germline CDR1 is SQVTM and CDR2 ANQGSEA. CDR3 DNA sequence: TGCAGCGTTGGACTCGGGGGGGCCGCAGATACGCAGTATTTT. Translated, it gives CSVGLGGAADTQYF.

There are a few counts of this clone. CDR3: CASSQPGGLAGAETQYF. The CDR3 region has the DNA TGTGCCAGCAGCCAACCCGGAGGACTAGCGGGGGCAGAGACCCAGTACTTC. The chain carries TRBV7-2 and TRBJ2-5, with 13 bases lining up with TRBD2. The V gene's germline CDR1 is SGHTA and CDR2 FQGNSA. V lost 5 bases and J lost 4; bases outside the gene matches: 10. There are 17 residues in the CDR3.

The chain recombines TRBV29-1 with TRBJ1-2, with D unclear. Trimming took off 5 bases at V and 8 bases at J, with 12 bases between the two ends. The CDR3 has 11 amino acids. The germline CDR1 and CDR2 sequences are SQVTM and ANQGSEA. The CDR3 DNA follows: TGCAGCGTTCGAAACCCGGAGGGCTACACCTTC. Protein product: CSVRNPEGYTF. The whole variable domain, filled in from reference TRBV29-1 and TRBJ1-2, reads SAVISQKPSRDICQRGTSLTIQCQVDSQVTMMFWYRQQPGQSLTLIATANQGSEATYESGFVIDKFPISRPNLTFSTLTVSNMSPEDSSIYLCSVRNPEGYTFGSGTRLTVV.